Listed here are 9 T cell receptor beta chains from one sample, sequenced in a study of identical twins. TCRdb re-analysed the 5' RACE reads in MiXCR, keeping a single row per CDR3 protein. Here the sample spans 1.5 million to 2 million distinct CDR3 sequences, more than 30% being singletons. What was sequenced was cord blood. Receptors were obtained from a newborn girl in good health.

The chain carries TRBV5-1 and TRBJ2-1; maybe TRBD2 (6 bases). The CDR3 length is 13 residues. The germline V gene encodes CDR1 SGHRS and CDR2 YFSETQ. V lost 4 bases and J lost 6, with 11 bases in between. The CDR3 DNA reads as TGCGCCAGCAGCGGGACTCCAACCAATGAGCAGTTCTTC. This sequence encodes CASSGTPTNEQFF. The full variable domain, in which reference TRBV5-1 and TRBJ2-1 provide the parts outside the CDR3, is KAGVTQTPRYLIKTRGQQVTLSCSPISGHRSVSWYQQTPGQGLQFLFEYFSETQRNKGNFPGRFSGRQFSNSRSEMNVSTLELGDSALYLCASSGTPTNEQFFGPGTRLTVL.

The chain carries TRBV7-6 and TRBJ2-3; unclear D gene. The V end lost 5 bases, the J end lost 0 bases, and 15 bases lay between the germline ends. The CDR3 is 16 amino acids. Germline V gene data show CDR1 as SGHVS and CDR2 as FNYEAQ. Here the CDR3 reads CASSLFLADSTDTQYF. DNA of the CDR3: TGTGCCAGCAGCCTTTTCTTGGCGGATAGCACAGATACGCAGTATTTT.

There are a few counts of this clonotype. The V and J genes are TRBV20-1 and TRBJ1-2; no definite D call. Germline V CDR1 and CDR2: DFQATT, SNEGSKA (reference sequence). Trimming shortened V by 5 bases and J by 0 bases, and 13 bases separated the two germline ends. This CDR3 region has 14 residues. The chain's CDR3 is CSAAHGGANYGYTF. DNA of the CDR3: TGCAGTGCTGCCCACGGTGGAGCTAACTATGGCTACACCTTC.

The chain couples TRBV20-1 to TRBJ2-3, with a possible D match to TRBD2 (6 bases). The CDR3 consists of 17 residues. V lost 1 base, J lost 2 bases, and 19 bases lay in between. Germline CDR1 reads DFQATT; CDR2 reads SNEGSKA (reference sequence). The CDR3 DNA follows: TGCAGTGCTAGAGGACTATGGAGCGGGCGACCCACAGATACGCAGTATTTT. Translation gives CSARGLWSGRPTDTQYF.

This clonotype showed up just a few times. The genes are TRBV20-1 and TRBJ2-7, with a weak D call TRBD1 (7 bases). CDR1 DFQATT and CDR2 SNEGSKA come from the germline V gene (reference sequence). V was trimmed by 7 bases and J by 1 base, leaving 14 bases between them. The CDR3 totals 13 residues. The CDR3 DNA sequence: TGCAGTGGCGGGGACAGAGGTTCCTACGAGCAGTACTTC. It specifies CSGGDRGSYEQYF.

The chain joins TRBV19 to TRBJ2-1; TRBD1 is a possible D gene (5 bases). The CDR3 extends over 14 amino acids. Germline lookup yields CDR1 LNHDA and CDR2 SQIVND (reference sequence). Trimming removed 3 bases from V and 5 bases from J, with 11 bases in between. CDR3 in amino acids: CASSIRGSNNEQFF. As DNA, the CDR3 is TGTGCCAGTAGTATTAGGGGTTCAAACAATGAGCAGTTCTTC.

The gene calls are TRBV19 and TRBJ1-1; TRBD1 might be the D (6 bases). V was shortened by 1 base and J by 3 bases, with 12 bases between the two germline ends. This CDR3 is built from 15 residues. The germline CDR1 and CDR2 sequences are LNHDA and SQIVND (reference sequence). The CDR3 DNA reads as TGTGCCAGTAGTATAGTCCCGACAGGCTACACTGAAGCTTTCTTT. It encodes CASSIVPTGYTEAFF.

The chain couples TRBV2 to TRBJ2-2, with TRBD2 matching 8 bases. With V trimmed by 8 bases and J by 7 bases, 3 bases remained unmatched. The CDR3 has 12 residues. Germline CDR1 reads SNHLY; CDR2 reads FYNNEI. Here the CDR3 reads CASQRGGGELFF. CDR3 in DNA: TGTGCCAGCCAACGGGGGGGCGGGGAGCTGTTTTTT.

The table lists this clonotype with a few counts. The chain couples TRBV5-1 to TRBJ1-4; maybe TRBD1 (5 bases). Germline V lookup: CDR1 SGHRS, CDR2 YFSETQ. The CDR3 runs 16 residues. Between the trimmed V and J ends, which lost 3 bases and 4 bases, there was a span of 16 bases. Here the CDR3 reads CASSWPRGTFNEKLFF. The CDR3 DNA sequence: TGCGCCAGCAGCTGGCCGCGGGGGACCTTTAATGAAAAACTGTTTTTT.